This T cell receptor (beta chain) was captured in a study of beta chain features in type 1 diabetes. Across the study: Across every sample, around 100,000,000 sorted cells were examined in total.

The study's findings and limits: Insertions were fewer and deletions more numerous at VDJ junctions in type 1 diabetes patients. Patients and controls would share equally any PCR tilt toward shorter templates.

Trimming removed 3 bases from V and 6 bases from J; junction bases left unmatched: 3. Per the germline V gene, CDR1 is SGHTA and CDR2 is FQGTGA. The CDR3 spans 14 residues. TCRB transcripts that were expressed got sequenced, as all of the isolated RNA had been reverse transcribed. There were approximately 3.5 million reads on average in the naive, central memory and regulatory T cell samples. This table comes from immunoSEQ multiplex PCR, and its TCRdb copy is limited to in-frame clones, with some not included. The sample holds under 950,000 clones, 15% to 20% seen once. This clone has just a few counts. Its antigen is currently unknown.

Sequenced input: naive CD4+ T cells from blood. The V and J genes are TRBV7-3 and TRBJ2-1; 9 nucleotides match TRBD1. The source of this sequence is a woman aged 18-29 years in good health. The CDR3 reads CASSLSGQGNEQFF. CDR3 nucleotides: TGTGCCAGCAGCTTGTCGGGACAGGGCAATGAGCAGTTCTTC.